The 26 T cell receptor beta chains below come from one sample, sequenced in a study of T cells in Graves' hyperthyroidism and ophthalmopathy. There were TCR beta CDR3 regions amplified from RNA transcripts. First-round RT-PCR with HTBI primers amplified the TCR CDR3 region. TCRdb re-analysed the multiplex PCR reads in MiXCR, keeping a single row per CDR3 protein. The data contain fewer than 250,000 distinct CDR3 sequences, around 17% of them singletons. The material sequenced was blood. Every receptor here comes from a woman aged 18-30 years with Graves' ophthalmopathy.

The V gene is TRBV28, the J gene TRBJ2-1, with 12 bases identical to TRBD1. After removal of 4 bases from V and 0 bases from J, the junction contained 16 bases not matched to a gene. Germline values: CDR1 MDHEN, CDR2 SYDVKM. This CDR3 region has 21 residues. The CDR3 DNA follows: TGTGCCAGCAGTTCCAATACCGGGACAGGGGGCTTACTTTCCTCCTACAATGAGCAGTTCTTC. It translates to CASSSNTGTGGLLSSYNEQFF.

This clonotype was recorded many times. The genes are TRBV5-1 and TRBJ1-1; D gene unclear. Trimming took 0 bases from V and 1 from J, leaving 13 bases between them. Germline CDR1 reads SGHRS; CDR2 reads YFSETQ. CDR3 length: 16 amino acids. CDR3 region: CASSLGQSIGNTEAFF. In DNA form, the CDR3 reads TGCGCCAGCAGCTTGGGACAATCCATTGGGAACACTGAAGCTTTCTTT.

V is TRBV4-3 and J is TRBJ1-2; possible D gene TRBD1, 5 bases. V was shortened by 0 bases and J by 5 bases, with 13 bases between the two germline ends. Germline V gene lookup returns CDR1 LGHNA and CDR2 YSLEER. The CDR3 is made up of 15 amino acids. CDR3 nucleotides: TGCGCCAGCAGCCAAGACCCGGGGGTGGGATATGGCTACACCTTC. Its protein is CASSQDPGVGYGYTF.

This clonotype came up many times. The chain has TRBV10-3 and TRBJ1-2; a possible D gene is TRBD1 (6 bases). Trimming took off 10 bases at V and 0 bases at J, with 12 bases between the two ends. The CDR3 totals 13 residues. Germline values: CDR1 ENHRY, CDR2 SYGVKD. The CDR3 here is CASGTSPNYGYTF. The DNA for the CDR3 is TGTGCCAGTGGGACAAGCCCTAACTATGGCTACACCTTC.

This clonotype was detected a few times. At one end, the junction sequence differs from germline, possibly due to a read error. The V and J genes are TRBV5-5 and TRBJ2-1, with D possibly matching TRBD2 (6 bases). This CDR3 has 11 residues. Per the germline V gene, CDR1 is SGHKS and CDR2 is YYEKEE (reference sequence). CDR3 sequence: CASSGGFGSVF. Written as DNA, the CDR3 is TGTGCCAGCAGCGGGGGGTTTGGGTCCGTCTTC.

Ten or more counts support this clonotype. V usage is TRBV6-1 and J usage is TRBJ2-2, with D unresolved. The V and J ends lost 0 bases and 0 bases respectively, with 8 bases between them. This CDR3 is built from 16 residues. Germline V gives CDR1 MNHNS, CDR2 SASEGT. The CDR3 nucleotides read TGTGCCAGCAGTGAAGCGCTCCACGCGAACACCGGGGAGCTGTTTTTT. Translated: CASSEALHANTGELFF.

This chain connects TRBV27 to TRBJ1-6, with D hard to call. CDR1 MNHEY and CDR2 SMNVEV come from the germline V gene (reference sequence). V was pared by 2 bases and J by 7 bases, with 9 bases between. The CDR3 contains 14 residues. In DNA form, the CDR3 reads TGTGCCAGCAGTTTAATTGGGTCAAATTCACCCCTCCACTTT. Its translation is CASSLIGSNSPLHF.

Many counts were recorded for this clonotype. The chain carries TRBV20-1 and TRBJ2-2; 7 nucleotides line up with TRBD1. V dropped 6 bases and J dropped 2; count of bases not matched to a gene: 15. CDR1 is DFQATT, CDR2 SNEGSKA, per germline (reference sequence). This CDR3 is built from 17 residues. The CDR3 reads CSADPLPGQHNTGELFF. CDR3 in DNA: TGCAGTGCGGATCCTCTACCGGGACAGCATAACACCGGGGAGCTGTTTTTT.

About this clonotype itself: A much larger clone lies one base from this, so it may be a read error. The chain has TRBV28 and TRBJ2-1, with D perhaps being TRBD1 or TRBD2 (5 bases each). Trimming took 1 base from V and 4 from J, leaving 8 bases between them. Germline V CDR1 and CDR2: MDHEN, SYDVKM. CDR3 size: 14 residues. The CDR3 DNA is TGTGCCAGCAGTTTATCGGGACGGTACAATGAGCAGTTCTTC. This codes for CASSLSGRYNEQFF.

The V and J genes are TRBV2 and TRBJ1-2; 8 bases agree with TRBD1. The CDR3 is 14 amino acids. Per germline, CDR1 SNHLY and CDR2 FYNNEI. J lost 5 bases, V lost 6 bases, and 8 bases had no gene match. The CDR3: CASSADRVKYGYTF. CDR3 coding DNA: TGTGCCAGCAGCGCGGACAGGGTGAAATATGGCTACACCTTC. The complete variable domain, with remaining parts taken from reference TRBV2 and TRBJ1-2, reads EPEVTQTPSHQVTQMGQEVILRCVPISNHLYFYWYRQILGQKVEFLVSFYNNEISEKSEIFDDQFSVERPDGSNFTLKIRSTKLEDSAMYFCASSADRVKYGYTFGSGTRLTVV.

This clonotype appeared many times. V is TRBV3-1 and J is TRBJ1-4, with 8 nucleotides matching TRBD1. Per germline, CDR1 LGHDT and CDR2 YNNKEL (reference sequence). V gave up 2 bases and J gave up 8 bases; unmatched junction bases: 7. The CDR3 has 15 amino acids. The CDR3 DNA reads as TGTGCCAGCAGCCAATTGGACAGGGTGGGAGAAAAACTGTTTTTT. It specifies CASSQLDRVGEKLFF.

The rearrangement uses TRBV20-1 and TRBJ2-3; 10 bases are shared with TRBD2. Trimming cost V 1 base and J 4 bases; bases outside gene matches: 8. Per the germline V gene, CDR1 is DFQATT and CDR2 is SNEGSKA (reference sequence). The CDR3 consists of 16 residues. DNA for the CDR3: TGCAGTGCTAGAGGGGTCACTAGCGGGGTTGCAGATACGCAGTATTTT. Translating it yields CSARGVTSGVADTQYF.

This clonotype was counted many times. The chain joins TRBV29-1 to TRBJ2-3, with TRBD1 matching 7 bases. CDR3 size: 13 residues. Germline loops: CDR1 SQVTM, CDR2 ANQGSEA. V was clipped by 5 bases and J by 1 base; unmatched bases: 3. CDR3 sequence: CSVTDRGTDTQYF. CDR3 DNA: TGCAGCGTTACTGACAGGGGCACAGATACGCAGTATTTT.

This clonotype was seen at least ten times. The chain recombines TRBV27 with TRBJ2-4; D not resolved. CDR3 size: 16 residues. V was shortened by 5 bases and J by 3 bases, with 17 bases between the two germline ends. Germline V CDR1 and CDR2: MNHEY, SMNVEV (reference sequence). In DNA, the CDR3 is TGTGCCAGCAGTCCACAAACTGGAGTAGTCAAAAACATTCAGTACTTC. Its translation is CASSPQTGVVKNIQYF.

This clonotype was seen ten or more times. In DNA, the CDR3 is TGTGCCAGCAGTTACAACCCCAGGGGCCACGGAGCTGAAGCTTTCTTT. The encoded protein is CASSYNPRGHGAEAFF. This rearrangement joins TRBV6-5 to TRBJ1-1; possible D gene TRBD1, 6 bases. The CDR3 totals 16 residues. From germline, CDR1 is MNHEY and CDR2 SVGAGI. Deletions cut 2 bases from V and 6 bases from J, with 19 bases between.

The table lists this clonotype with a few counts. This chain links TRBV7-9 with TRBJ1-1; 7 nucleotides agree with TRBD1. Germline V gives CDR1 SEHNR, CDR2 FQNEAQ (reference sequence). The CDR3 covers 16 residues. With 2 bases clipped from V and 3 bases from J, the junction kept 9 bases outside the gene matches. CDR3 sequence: CASSLRQGGMDTEAFF. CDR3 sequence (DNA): TGTGCCAGCAGCTTACGTCAAGGGGGCATGGACACTGAAGCTTTCTTT.

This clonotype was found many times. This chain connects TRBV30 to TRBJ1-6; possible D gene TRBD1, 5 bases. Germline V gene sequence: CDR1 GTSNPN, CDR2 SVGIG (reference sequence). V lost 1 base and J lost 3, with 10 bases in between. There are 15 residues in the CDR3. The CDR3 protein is CAWSGFTGYNSPLHF. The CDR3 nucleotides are TGTGCCTGGAGTGGTTTTACAGGCTATAATTCACCCCTCCACTTT.

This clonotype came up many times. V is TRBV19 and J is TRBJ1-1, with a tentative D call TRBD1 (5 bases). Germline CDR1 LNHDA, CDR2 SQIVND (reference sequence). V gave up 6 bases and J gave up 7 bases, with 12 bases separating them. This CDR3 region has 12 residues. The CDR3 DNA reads TGTGCCAGTAGCAAAGGGGTGATTGAAGCTTTCTTT. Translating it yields CASSKGVIEAFF.

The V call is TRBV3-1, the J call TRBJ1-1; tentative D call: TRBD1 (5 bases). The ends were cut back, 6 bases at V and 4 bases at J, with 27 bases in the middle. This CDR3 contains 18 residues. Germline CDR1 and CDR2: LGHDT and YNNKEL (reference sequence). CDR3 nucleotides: TGTGCCAGCAGTCAGGACGTGGTAGCGGGGGGGATTGGCACTGAAGCTTTCTTT. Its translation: CASSQDVVAGGIGTEAFF.

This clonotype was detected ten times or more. CDR3 in amino acids: CASSLRSLTSGGRNEQFF. DNA for the CDR3: TGTGCCAGCAGCTTAAGAAGCCTGACTAGCGGGGGCCGCAATGAGCAGTTCTTC. This chain connects TRBV7-3 to TRBJ2-1, with TRBD2 matching over 12 bases. V trimming: 1 base; J trimming: 6 bases; junction bases outside the gene matches: 10. CDR1 SGHTA and CDR2 FQGTGA come from the germline V gene. This CDR3 comprises 18 residues.

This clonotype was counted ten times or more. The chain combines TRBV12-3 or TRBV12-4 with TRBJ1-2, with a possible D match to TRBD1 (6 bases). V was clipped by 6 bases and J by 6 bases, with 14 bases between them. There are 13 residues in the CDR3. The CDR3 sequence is CASSYRVLDGYTF. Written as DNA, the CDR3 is TGTGCCAGCAGCTACAGGGTATTGGATGGCTACACCTTC.

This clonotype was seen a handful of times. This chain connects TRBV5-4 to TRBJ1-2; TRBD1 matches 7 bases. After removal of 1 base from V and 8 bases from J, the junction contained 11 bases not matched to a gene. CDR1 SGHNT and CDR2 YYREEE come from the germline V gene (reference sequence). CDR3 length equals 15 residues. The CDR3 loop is CASSLMGAGGGGYTF. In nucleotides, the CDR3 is TGTGCCAGCAGCTTGATGGGGGCAGGGGGGGGCGGCTACACCTTC. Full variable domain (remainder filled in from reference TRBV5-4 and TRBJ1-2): ETGVTQSPTHLIKTRGQQVTLRCSSQSGHNTVSWYQQALGQGPQFIFQYYREEENGRGNFPPRFSGLQFPNYSSELNVNALELDDSALYLCASSLMGAGGGGYTFGSGTRLTVV.

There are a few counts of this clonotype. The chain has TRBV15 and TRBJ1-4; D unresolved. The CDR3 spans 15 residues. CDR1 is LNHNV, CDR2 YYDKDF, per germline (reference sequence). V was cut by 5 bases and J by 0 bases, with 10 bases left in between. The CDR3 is CATSGRAATNEKLFF. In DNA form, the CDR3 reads TGTGCCACCAGCGGGCGGGCCGCAACTAATGAAAAACTGTTTTTT.

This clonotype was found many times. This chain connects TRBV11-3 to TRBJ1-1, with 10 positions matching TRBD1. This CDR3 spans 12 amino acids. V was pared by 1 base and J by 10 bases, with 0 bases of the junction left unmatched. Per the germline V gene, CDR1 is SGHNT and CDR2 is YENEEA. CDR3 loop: CASSLGTGGAFF. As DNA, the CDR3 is TGTGCCAGCAGCTTAGGGACAGGGGGAGCTTTCTTT.

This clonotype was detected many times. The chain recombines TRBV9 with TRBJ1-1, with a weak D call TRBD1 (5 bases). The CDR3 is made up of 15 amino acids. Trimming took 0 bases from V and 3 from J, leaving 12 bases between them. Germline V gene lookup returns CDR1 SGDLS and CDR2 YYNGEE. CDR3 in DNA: TGTGCCAGCAGCGTAGGTGGAGGGACGGACACTGAAGCTTTCTTT. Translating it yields CASSVGGGTDTEAFF.

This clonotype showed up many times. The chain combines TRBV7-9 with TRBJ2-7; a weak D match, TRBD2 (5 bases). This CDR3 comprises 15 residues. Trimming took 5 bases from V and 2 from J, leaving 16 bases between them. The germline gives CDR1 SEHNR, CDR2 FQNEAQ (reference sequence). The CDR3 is CASSPGGRLTYEQYF. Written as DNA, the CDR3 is TGTGCCAGCAGCCCAGGCGGGCGGTTAACCTACGAGCAGTACTTC.